This T cell receptor (beta chain) was sequenced in a study of blood T cell repertoires in COVID-19. Overall study: Sample material is recorded as cDNA or gDNA derived from T cells, B-cell-depleted T cells, or PBMCs.

Followed longitudinally, the Seattle patients had been enrolled during active infection. The repertoire was sequenced with immunoSEQ multiplex PCR; TCRdb's copy has only in-frame clones and lacks some. The sample has some 150,000 clones, 84% seen once; the top ten hold about 14%. Germline V gene data show CDR1 as SGHDT and CDR2 as YYEEEE. Trimming left V 0 bases short and J 10 bases short, with 8 bases between. The CDR3 runs 11 residues. The sample comprised peripheral blood. V is TRBV5-6 and J is TRBJ2-7; tentatively, D is TRBD1 (6 bases). This clonotype was sampled from a woman aged 70-85 years with COVID-19, enrolled during active disease. Here the CDR3 DNA reads TGTGCCAGCAGCTTGGGGGACAATCAGTACTTC. It translates to CASSLGDNQYF. Supplemented by reference TRBV5-6 and TRBJ2-7, the full variable domain reads DAGVTQSPTHLIKTRGQQVTLRCSPKSGHDTVSWYQQALGQGPQFIFQYYEEEERQRGNFPDRFSGHQFPNYSSELNVNALLLGDSALYLCASSLGDNQYFGPGTRLTVT.